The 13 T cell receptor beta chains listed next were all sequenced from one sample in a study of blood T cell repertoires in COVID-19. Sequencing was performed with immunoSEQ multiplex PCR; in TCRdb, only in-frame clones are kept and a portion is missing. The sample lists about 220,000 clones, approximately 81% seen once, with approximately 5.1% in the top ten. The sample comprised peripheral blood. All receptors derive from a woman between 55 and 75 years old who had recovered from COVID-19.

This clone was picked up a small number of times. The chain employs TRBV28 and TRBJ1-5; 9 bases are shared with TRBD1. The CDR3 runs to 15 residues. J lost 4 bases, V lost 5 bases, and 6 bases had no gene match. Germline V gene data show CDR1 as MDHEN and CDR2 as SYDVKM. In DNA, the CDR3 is TGTGCCAGCAGTCCTCGACAGGGGGGTAATCAGCCCCAGCATTTT. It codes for CASSPRQGGNQPQHF. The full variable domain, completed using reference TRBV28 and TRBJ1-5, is DVKVTQSSRYLVKRTGEKVFLECVQDMDHENMFWYRQDPGLGLRLIYFSYDVKMKEKGDIPEGYSVSREKKERFSLILESASTNQTSMYLCASSPRQGGNQPQHFGDGTRLSIL.

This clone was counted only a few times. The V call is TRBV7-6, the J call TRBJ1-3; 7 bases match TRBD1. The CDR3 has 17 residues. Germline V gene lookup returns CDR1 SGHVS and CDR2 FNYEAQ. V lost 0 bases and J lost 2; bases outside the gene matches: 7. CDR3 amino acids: CASSLALGGRAGNTIYF. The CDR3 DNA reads TGTGCCAGCAGCTTAGCGTTAGGGGGCCGGGCTGGAAACACCATATATTTT. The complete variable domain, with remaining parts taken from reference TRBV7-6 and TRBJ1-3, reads GAGVSQSPRYKVTKRGQDVALRCDPISGHVSLYWYRQALGQGPEFLTYFNYEAQQDKSGLPNDRFSAERPEGSISTLTIQRTEQRDSAMYRCASSLALGGRAGNTIYFGEGSWLTVV.

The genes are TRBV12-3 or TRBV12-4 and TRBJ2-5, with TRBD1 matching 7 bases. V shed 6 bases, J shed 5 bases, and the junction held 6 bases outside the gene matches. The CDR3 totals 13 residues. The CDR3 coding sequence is TGTGCCAGCAGCAAGACAGGGTCGGAGACCCAGTACTTC. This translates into CASSKTGSETQYF.

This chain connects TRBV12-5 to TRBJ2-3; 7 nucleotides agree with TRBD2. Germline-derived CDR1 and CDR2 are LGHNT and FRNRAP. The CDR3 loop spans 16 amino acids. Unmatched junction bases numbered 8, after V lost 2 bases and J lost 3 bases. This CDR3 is CASGLTAGVITDTQYF. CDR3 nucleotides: TGTGCTAGTGGTTTGACGGCGGGGGTGATAACAGATACGCAGTATTTT.

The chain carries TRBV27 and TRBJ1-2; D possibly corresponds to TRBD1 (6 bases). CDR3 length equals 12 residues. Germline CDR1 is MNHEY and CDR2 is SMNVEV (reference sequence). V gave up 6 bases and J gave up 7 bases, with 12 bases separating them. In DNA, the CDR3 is TGTGCCAGCAGCCTCACAGGGCGTGGCTACACCTTC. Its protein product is CASSLTGRGYTF.

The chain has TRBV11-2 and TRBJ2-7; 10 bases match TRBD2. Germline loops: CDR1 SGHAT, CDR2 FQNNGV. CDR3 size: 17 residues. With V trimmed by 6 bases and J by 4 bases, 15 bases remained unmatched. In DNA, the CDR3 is TGTGCCAGCAGTCCCCTCCCCTGGACTAGCGGCCTGTACGAGCAGTACTTC. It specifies CASSPLPWTSGLYEQYF.

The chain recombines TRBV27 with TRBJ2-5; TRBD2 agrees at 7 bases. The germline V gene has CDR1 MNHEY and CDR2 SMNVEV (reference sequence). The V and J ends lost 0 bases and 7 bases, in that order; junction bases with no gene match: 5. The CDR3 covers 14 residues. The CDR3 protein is CASSLSGGGGTQYF. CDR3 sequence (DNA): TGTGCCAGCAGTTTATCGGGCGGGGGTGGGACCCAGTACTTC.

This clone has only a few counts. Here the CDR3 reads CASSFDRGRGKLFF. The CDR3 DNA is TGTGCCAGCAGCTTCGACAGGGGCCGGGGAAAACTGTTTTTT. The chain uses TRBV7-9 and TRBJ1-4, with TRBD1 matching over 8 bases. Germline V lookup: CDR1 SEHNR, CDR2 FQNEAQ (reference sequence). This CDR3 is 14 amino acids long. J was trimmed by 10 bases and V by 3 bases; bases with no gene match: 7.

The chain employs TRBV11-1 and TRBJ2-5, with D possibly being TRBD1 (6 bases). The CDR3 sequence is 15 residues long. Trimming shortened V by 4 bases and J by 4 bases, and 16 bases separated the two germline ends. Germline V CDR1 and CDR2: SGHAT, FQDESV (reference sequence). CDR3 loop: CASSSPGHLGETQYF. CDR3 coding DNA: TGTGCCAGCAGCTCACCGGGACACCTGGGAGAGACCCAGTACTTC.

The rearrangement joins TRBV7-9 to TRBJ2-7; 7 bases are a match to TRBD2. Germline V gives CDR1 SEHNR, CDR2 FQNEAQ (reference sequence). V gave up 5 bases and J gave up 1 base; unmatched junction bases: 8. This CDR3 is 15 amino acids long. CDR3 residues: CASSPSLLASYEQYF. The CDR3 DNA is TGTGCCAGCAGCCCCAGCCTACTAGCGTCCTACGAGCAGTACTTC.

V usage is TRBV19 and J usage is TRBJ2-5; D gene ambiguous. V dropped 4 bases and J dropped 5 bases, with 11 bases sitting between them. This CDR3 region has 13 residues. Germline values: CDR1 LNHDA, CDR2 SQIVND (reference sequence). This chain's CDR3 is CASSRVAVETQYF. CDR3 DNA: TGTGCCAGTAGTAGGGTAGCCGTGGAGACCCAGTACTTC.

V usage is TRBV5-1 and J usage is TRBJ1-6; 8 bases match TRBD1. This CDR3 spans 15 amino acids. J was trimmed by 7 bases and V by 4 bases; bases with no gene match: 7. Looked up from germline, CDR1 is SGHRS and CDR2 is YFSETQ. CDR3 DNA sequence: TGCGCCAGCAGCCCCCAGGGGACAGGCAATTCACCCCTCCACTTT. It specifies CASSPQGTGNSPLHF.

CDR3 sequence reads: CASSFFLAGGPATDTQYF. CDR3 DNA: TGCGCCAGCAGCTTCTTTTTAGCGGGGGGGCCTGCCACAGATACGCAGTATTTT. The chain uses TRBV5-1 and TRBJ2-3; 11 nucleotides agree with TRBD2. Per germline, CDR1 SGHRS and CDR2 YFSETQ. This CDR3 has 18 residues. V lost 2 bases, J lost 2 bases, and 10 bases stayed unmatched.